The source of this TCR beta chain is a study of identifying expanded T cells in peripheral blood. Study-level points and caveats: Differentially abundant clones: about 1.1 between replicates, approximately 16 at roughly 13 days, 19 to 20 at four.

Looked up from germline, CDR1 is SGHRS and CDR2 is YFSETQ. The CDR3 length is 15 residues. V lost 0 bases to trimming and J lost 4 bases, with 11 bases between them. Using immunoSEQ multiplex PCR, the repertoire was profiled, and TCRdb retains in-frame clones only, with some absent. The sample holds around 60,000 clones, about 80% seen once. As to this clone: Antigen: not known.

J is TRBJ1-3 and V is TRBV5-1, with D perhaps TRBD1 (5 bases). The sample taken for sequencing was blood. The clonotype comes from a person aged 18-70 years in good health. The CDR3 spells CASSLDGTEGNTIYF. The CDR3 nucleotides read TGCGCCAGCAGCTTGGACGGGACGGAAGGAAACACCATATATTTT.